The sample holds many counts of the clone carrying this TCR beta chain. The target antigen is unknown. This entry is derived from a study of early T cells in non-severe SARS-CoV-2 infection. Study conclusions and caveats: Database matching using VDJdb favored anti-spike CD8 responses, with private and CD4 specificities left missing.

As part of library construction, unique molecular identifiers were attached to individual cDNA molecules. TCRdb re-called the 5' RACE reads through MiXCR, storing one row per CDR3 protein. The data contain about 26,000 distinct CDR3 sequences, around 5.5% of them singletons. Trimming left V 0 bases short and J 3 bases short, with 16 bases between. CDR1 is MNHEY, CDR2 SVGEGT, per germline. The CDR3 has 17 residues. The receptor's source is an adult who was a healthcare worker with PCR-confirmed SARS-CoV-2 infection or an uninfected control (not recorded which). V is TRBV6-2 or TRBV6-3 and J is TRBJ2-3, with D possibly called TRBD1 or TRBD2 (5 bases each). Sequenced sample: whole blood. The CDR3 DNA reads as TGTGCCAGCAGTTACTCGCTAGGGGCGACTATGACAGATACGCAGTATTTT. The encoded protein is CASSYSLGATMTDTQYF.